The T cell receptor (beta chain) described here comes from a study of blood T cell repertoires in COVID-19. Study-wide context: COVID-19 samples, acute and convalescent, were from the United States, Italy and Spain. T cells, B-cell-depleted T cells, or PBMCs supplied cDNA or gDNA.

Authors' analysis steps: Estimation of nucleated cell counts was performed using reference gene primer amplification. Produced via immunoSEQ multiplex PCR; TCRdb's table is partial and in-frame only. The D gene and trimming were derived from the DNA, and the V and J assignments and clone size from that table. This sample has about 260,000 clones, with about nine tenths found just once. V was shortened by 1 base and J by 5 bases, with 12 bases between the two germline ends. Germline V gives CDR1 SGHDN, CDR2 FVKESK. The CDR3 sequence is 15 residues long. This TCR derives from a man aged 55 to 70 who had recovered from COVID-19. The chain carries TRBV14 and TRBJ1-5; no definite D call. Sequencing was done on a sample of peripheral blood. CDR3 loop: CASSQGPGFYQPQHF. The CDR3 nucleotides read TGTGCCAGCAGCCAAGGGCCGGGGTTTTATCAGCCCCAGCATTTT.